Each of the 4 T cell receptor beta chains below was sequenced from the same sample in a study of T-cell memory formation after mild COVID-19. TCRdb fed the 5' RACE reads into MiXCR, producing one record per CDR3 protein. The table lists some 300,000 distinct CDR3 sequences, 20% to 25% of them singletons, with around a fifth in the top ten. The source material was PBMCs or a T cell subset sorted from them (not recorded which). The receptors shown here come from a man younger than 30 who had mild COVID-19 (a few samples of this study predate the infection). Cell type and time point are not known.

This clonotype was picked up a small number of times. This chain uses TRBV5-1 with TRBJ2-2; D possibly corresponds to TRBD2 (5 bases). The V end was cut by 0 bases, the J end by 4 bases, with 10 bases between. The CDR3 sequence is 15 residues long. CDR1 is SGHRS and CDR2 is YFSETQ in the germline V gene. CDR3 bases: TGCGCCAGCAGCTTGGCGGGGTCACCCACCGGGGAGCTGTTTTTT. Translating gives CASSLAGSPTGELFF.

This chain links TRBV12-3 or TRBV12-4 with TRBJ1-2, with 9 nucleotides matching TRBD1. The J segment lost 5 bases and the V segment lost 1 base, leaving 14 bases of the junction unmatched. The CDR3 loop spans 18 amino acids. CDR3 loop: CASSLGVGQGSPEYGYTF. The CDR3 DNA is TGTGCCAGCAGTTTAGGTGTAGGACAGGGGTCACCTGAGTATGGCTACACCTTC.

This chain links TRBV4-3 with TRBJ1-4; 9 nucleotides align to TRBD1. The CDR3 is 16 amino acids. Germline lookup yields CDR1 LGHNA and CDR2 YSLEER. With 1 base clipped from V and 8 bases from J, the junction kept 8 bases outside the gene matches. The CDR3 DNA reads as TGCGCCAGCAGCCAAGGTGTGGGACAGGGAAGCGAAAAACTGTTTTTT. Protein sequence: CASSQGVGQGSEKLFF.

This clonotype came up a few times. The chain uses TRBV28 and TRBJ2-5; tentative D call: TRBD2 (5 bases). V was shortened by 3 bases and J by 2 bases, with 13 bases between the two germline ends. The CDR3 has 15 residues. Germline CDR1 reads MDHEN; CDR2 reads SYDVKM. CDR3 amino acids: CASSFSPGIQETQYF. The CDR3 region has the DNA TGTGCCAGCAGTTTTTCCCCCGGGATTCAAGAGACCCAGTACTTC.